This record looks at one T cell receptor (beta chain) sequence and its context. This specimen comes from a study of blood T cells in healthy people across ages. The CDR3 spans 12 residues. V gave up 3 bases and J gave up 3 bases, with 8 bases separating them. The germline gives CDR1 DFQATT, CDR2 SNEGSKA (reference sequence). For the second PCR, which ran for about 6 to 11 cycles, a sample-barcoded 5' primer and a J-beta primer mix were used. TCRdb used MiXCR to reprocess the 5' RACE reads, holding one entry per CDR3 protein. This sample yields around 990,000 distinct CDR3 sequences, of which around two fifths are seen a single time; roughly 14% belongs to the top ten.

This receptor was taken from a young man in good health. What was sequenced was blood. The J gene is TRBJ1-1, the V gene TRBV20-1, with a possible D match to TRBD1 (5 bases). The DNA of the CDR3 is TGCAGTGCTAGGCGGGGGTACACTGAAGCTTTCTTT. It yields the protein CSARRGYTEAFF.